Shown below are 31 T cell receptor beta chains from a single sample sequenced in a study of blood T cell repertoires in COVID-19. Clones were read by immunoSEQ multiplex PCR, and TCRdb kept only the in-frame ones, dropping some. The data show more than 150,000 clones, 86% seen once. Source material: peripheral blood. These receptors originate from a man aged 50 or older with active or convalescent COVID-19.

In its sample, this clone was seen once. This chain uses TRBV5-1 with TRBJ2-1; 7 bases fit TRBD2. The V segment lost 0 bases and the J segment 4 bases; nucleotides outside the gene matches: 4. The CDR3 runs to 15 residues. Germline V CDR1 and CDR2: SGHRS, YFSETQ. CDR3 sequence reads: CASSLASGEYNEQFF. The CDR3 DNA reads as TGCGCCAGCAGCTTGGCAAGCGGGGAATACAATGAGCAGTTCTTC.

V gene TRBV10-3 combines with J gene TRBJ1-5, with D possibly TRBD1 on 5 matching bases. Per germline, CDR1 ENHRY and CDR2 SYGVKD. Trimming stripped 6 bases from V and 4 bases from J, with 13 bases between. The CDR3 runs to 14 residues. The CDR3 bases are TGTGCCATCAGAGGAGGGACGGAGAATCAGCCCCAGCATTTT. Its translation is CAIRGGTENQPQHF.

This clone occurred a few times. This chain links TRBV6-1 with TRBJ1-2; no reliable D call. V was clipped by 2 bases and J by 4 bases, with 8 bases between them. The V gene's germline CDR1 is MNHNS and CDR2 SASEGT. CDR3 length equals 13 residues. The CDR3 protein is CASSEQSFYGYTF. CDR3 DNA sequence: TGTGCCAGCAGTGAACAGTCTTTCTATGGCTACACCTTC.

The chain is built from TRBV19 and TRBJ1-5; D call uncertain. V shed 6 bases and J shed 13 bases, with 10 bases lying between them. Germline V gene lookup returns CDR1 LNHDA and CDR2 SQIVND (reference sequence). This CDR3 has 10 amino acids. Written as DNA, the CDR3 is TGTGCCAGTAGGGTGAGAGTACAGCATTTT. Translating it yields CASRVRVQHF.

This chain connects TRBV20-1 to TRBJ2-1; possibly TRBD2 for D (5 bases). V shed 6 bases and J shed 9 bases, with 12 bases lying between them. From germline, CDR1 is DFQATT and CDR2 SNEGSKA (reference sequence). The CDR3 spans 11 residues. This CDR3 reads CSAEDGGEQFF. In DNA form, the CDR3 reads TGCAGTGCGGAGGACGGCGGTGAGCAGTTCTTC.

V is TRBV9 and J is TRBJ2-7; TRBD2 matches 7 bases. Germline V lookup: CDR1 SGDLS, CDR2 YYNGEE. Trimming removed 2 bases from V and 0 bases from J; junction bases left unmatched: 8. This CDR3 has 16 residues. The CDR3 sequence: CASSVGERGHSYEQYF. As DNA, the CDR3 is TGTGCCAGCAGCGTGGGCGAGCGGGGCCACTCCTACGAGCAGTACTTC.

J is TRBJ2-3 and V is TRBV6-2 or TRBV6-3, with 10 bases fitting TRBD2. V shed 1 base and J 11 bases; nucleotides not matched to a gene: 9. The germline gives CDR1 MNHEY, CDR2 SVGEGT. This CDR3 is 15 amino acids long. This chain's CDR3 is CASSYWLAGDKKQYF. DNA for the CDR3: TGTGCCAGCAGTTACTGGCTAGCGGGAGATAAGAAGCAGTATTTT.

The chain combines TRBV25-1 with TRBJ1-1, with D unresolved. The CDR3 runs to 14 residues. Per germline, CDR1 MGHDK and CDR2 SYGVNS. Trimming left V 2 bases short and J 0 bases short, with 7 bases between. CDR3 in amino acids: CASSETALNTEAFF. CDR3 bases: TGTGCCAGCAGTGAAACAGCCTTGAACACTGAAGCTTTCTTT.

J is TRBJ2-6 and V is TRBV6-2 or TRBV6-3, with 7 bases that match TRBD1. Losses at the gene ends were 7 bases for V and 0 bases for J; bases not matched to a gene: 6. CDR3 length equals 16 residues. Germline CDR1 is MNHEY and CDR2 is SVGEGT. The CDR3 nucleotides are TGTGCCAGCACCCCGGGACAGTTCTCTGGGGCCAACGTCCTGACTTTC. It is translated as CASTPGQFSGANVLTF.

V and J are TRBV29-1 and TRBJ2-3; D is unresolved. V was shortened by 6 bases and J by 2 bases, with 12 bases between the two germline ends. This CDR3 contains 13 residues. Germline V CDR1 and CDR2: SQVTM, ANQGSEA. For the CDR3, the DNA is TGCAGCGTAGCATCGAAGTACACAGATACGCAGTATTTT. Translating gives CSVASKYTDTQYF.

This clone was detected only once. V usage is TRBV15 and J usage is TRBJ2-2; a weak D match, TRBD2 (5 bases). The V gene lost 5 bases and the J gene lost 0 bases, with 13 bases spanning the gap. The CDR3 is 16 residues long. Germline loops: CDR1 LNHNV, CDR2 YYDKDF (reference sequence). The CDR3 DNA is TGTGCCACCAGCTCCCTTCGGGGTGCGAACACCGGGGAGCTGTTTTTT. This codes for CATSSLRGANTGELFF.

In this sample, this clone turned up a few times. The rearrangement uses TRBV7-9 and TRBJ1-6, with TRBD1 matching over 8 bases. The CDR3 loop spans 13 amino acids. Trimming cost V 3 bases and J 12 bases; bases outside gene matches: 4. CDR1 SEHNR and CDR2 FQNEAQ come from the germline V gene (reference sequence). CDR3 protein: CASSLPQGGPLHF. The CDR3 DNA reads as TGTGCCAGCAGCTTGCCACAGGGGGGACCCCTCCACTTT.

J is TRBJ2-7 and V is TRBV6-5; 8 positions agree with TRBD2. Germline loops: CDR1 MNHEY, CDR2 SVGAGI. Trimming took 3 bases from V and 1 from J; bases not matched to a gene: 2. CDR3 length: 14 amino acids. CDR3 in DNA: TGTGCCAGCAGTTATAGCGGGGAGTCCTACGAGCAGTACTTC. It specifies CASSYSGESYEQYF.

The J gene is TRBJ2-6, the V gene TRBV3-1 (or the pseudogene TRBV3-2); 8 bases map to TRBD1. The germline V gene encodes CDR1 LGHDT and CDR2 YNNKEL (reference sequence). The trim removed 0 bases at V and 2 bases at J, leaving 3 bases unmatched. The CDR3 is 17 residues long. The CDR3 nucleotides read TGTGCCAGCAGCCAAGAGACAGGGGCGGCTGGGGCCAACGTCCTGACTTTC. This codes for CASSQETGAAGANVLTF.

This chain connects TRBV19 to TRBJ1-1; D perhaps matches TRBD1 (5 bases). CDR3 length equals 14 residues. V lost 5 bases and J 10 bases, leaving 20 bases between the germline ends. Per the germline V gene, CDR1 is LNHDA and CDR2 is SQIVND (reference sequence). CDR3 coding DNA: TGTGCCAGTAGTGCTCTAGGGACTCCTGGATCAGCTTTCTTT. This codes for CASSALGTPGSAFF.

The chain combines TRBV6-4 with TRBJ1-4; tentatively, D is TRBD1 (5 bases). Germline CDR1 and CDR2: MRHNA and SNTAGT. V was pared by 6 bases and J by 5 bases, with 19 bases between. The CDR3 runs to 16 residues. The DNA of the CDR3 is TGTGCCAGCAGGAACCTGCCGACAGAACCAAATGAAAAACTGTTTTTT. Translating gives CASRNLPTEPNEKLFF.

This sequence joins TRBV19 and TRBJ1-2; 8 nucleotides match TRBD1. CDR1 and CDR2 from the germline V gene are LNHDA and SQIVND (reference sequence). V lost 7 bases to trimming and J lost 7 bases; unmatched junction nucleotides: 11. The CDR3 length is 14 residues. The chain's CDR3 is CASNQDRGTGGYTF. In DNA, the CDR3 is TGTGCCAGTAACCAAGACAGGGGAACCGGTGGCTACACCTTC.

For this clone: This sample also contains other DNA sequences that code for the same CDR3. This rearrangement joins TRBV2 to TRBJ2-5, with TRBD1 matching over 9 bases. Unmatched junction bases numbered 1, after V lost 6 bases and J lost 5 bases. Per the germline V gene, CDR1 is SNHLY and CDR2 is FYNNEI. This CDR3 is 12 amino acids long. CDR3 bases: TGTGCCAGCAGGGACAGGGGTGAGACCCAGTACTTC. It codes for CASRDRGETQYF.

The V call is TRBV7-3, the J call TRBJ2-7; 15 bases are shared with TRBD2. This CDR3 region has 18 residues. Germline V gives CDR1 SGHTA, CDR2 FQGTGA. V was pared by 0 bases and J by 7 bases, with 10 bases of the junction left unmatched. CDR3 in DNA: TGTGCCAGCAGCTTAACCCCGGGACTAGCGGGGGGCCAAGGGGAGCAGTACTTC. Translation gives CASSLTPGLAGGQGEQYF.

The chain carries TRBV6-2 or TRBV6-3 and TRBJ2-5, with 13 nucleotides matching TRBD2. Trimming cost V 5 bases and J 2 bases; bases outside gene matches: 8. Germline CDR1 and CDR2: MNHEY and SVGEGT. This CDR3 region has 17 residues. The DNA of the CDR3 is TGTGCCAGCAGTATAGGACTAGCGGGGGACCAACAAGAGACCCAGTACTTC. This sequence encodes CASSIGLAGDQQETQYF.

The chain couples TRBV12-3 or TRBV12-4 to TRBJ2-7; 7 positions agree with TRBD2. The CDR3 runs 13 residues. V dropped 3 bases and J dropped 7; count of bases not matched to a gene: 6. CDR3 sequence (DNA): TGTGCCAGCAGTTTGGGGGGGAATCGAGAGCAGTACTTC. This codes for CASSLGGNREQYF.

The genes are TRBV6-1 and TRBJ2-7; 7 bases are shared with TRBD1. From germline, CDR1 is MNHNS and CDR2 SASEGT. The CDR3 totals 12 residues. Germline trimming cut 1 base from V and 7 bases from J; bases unmatched to any gene: 1. CDR3 bases: TGTGCCAGCAGTGAAGTCAGGGGGGAGCAGTACTTC. It specifies CASSEVRGEQYF.

The chain combines TRBV7-8 with TRBJ1-2; unclear D gene. The germline V gene has CDR1 SGHVS and CDR2 FQNEAQ. Trimming removed 1 base at V and 7 bases at J, with 13 bases between. The CDR3 runs 14 residues. The CDR3 loop is CASSLGTGGFGYTF. The CDR3 DNA sequence: TGTGCCAGCAGCTTAGGGACGGGAGGTTTTGGCTACACCTTC.

The chain links TRBV4-2 to TRBJ1-1; no clear D. CDR3 length equals 14 residues. V dropped 1 base and J dropped 1 base, with 7 bases sitting between them. Germline V gives CDR1 LGHNA, CDR2 YNFKEQ. The CDR3 sequence: CASSQGQRNTEAFF. CDR3 sequence (DNA): TGTGCCAGCAGCCAAGGTCAGCGGAACACTGAAGCTTTCTTT.

The CDR3 DNA is TGTGCCAGCAGTTACAATGGCCCGAACAGGGGTTGGAATTCACCCCTCCACTTT. Its translation is CASSYNGPNRGWNSPLHF. The chain has TRBV6-2 or TRBV6-3 and TRBJ1-6; 7 bases agree with TRBD1. The CDR3 is made up of 18 amino acids. V shed 2 bases, J shed 7 bases, and the junction held 14 bases outside the gene matches. Germline V lookup: CDR1 MNHEY, CDR2 SVGEGT.

The gene calls are TRBV7-9 and TRBJ2-7; 10 bases are shared with TRBD2. The CDR3 is 18 residues long. From germline, CDR1 is SEHNR and CDR2 FQNEAQ (reference sequence). V lost 2 bases and J lost 6; bases outside the gene matches: 16. The CDR3 nucleotides read TGTGCCAGCAGCTTATCCCCCGGCGGGGCTAGCGGGAGAGGCGAGCAGTACTTC. This gives the protein CASSLSPGGASGRGEQYF.

The chain employs TRBV10-2 and TRBJ2-2; TRBD2 is a possible D gene (5 bases). Germline loops: CDR1 WSHSY, CDR2 SAAADI. CDR3 size: 14 residues. Trimming took off 4 bases at V and 5 bases at J, with 11 bases between the two ends. CDR3 protein: CASSGVPGTGELFF. Here the CDR3 DNA reads TGCGCCAGCAGTGGGGTCCCGGGGACCGGGGAGCTGTTTTTT.

The rearrangement uses TRBV24-1 and TRBJ2-1; D uncertain. CDR1 is KGHDR, CDR2 SFDVKD, per germline. Trimming stripped 6 bases from V and 2 bases from J, with 13 bases between. CDR3 size: 15 residues. The DNA for the CDR3 is TGTGCCACCAGTTTAGCCAGAAAACCCTACAATGAGCAGTTCTTC. Protein product: CATSLARKPYNEQFF.

This chain uses TRBV4-2 with TRBJ2-1; 8 bases fit TRBD2. The CDR3 loop spans 14 amino acids. V dropped 7 bases and J dropped 9; count of bases not matched to a gene: 11. The germline V gene encodes CDR1 LGHNA and CDR2 YNFKEQ. The CDR3 nucleotides read TGTGCCAGCAACAAAGCGGGAGAGGGGGGTGAGCAGTTCTTC. Amino acid sequence: CASNKAGEGGEQFF.

The chain recombines TRBV28 with TRBJ1-2, with 9 positions matching TRBD1. V was pared by 5 bases and J by 4 bases, with 8 bases of the junction left unmatched. Per the germline V gene, CDR1 is MDHEN and CDR2 is SYDVKM. The CDR3 spans 15 residues. CDR3 in amino acids: CASSELTGGGYGYTF. The DNA for the CDR3 is TGTGCCAGCAGTGAGCTCACAGGGGGCGGCTATGGCTACACCTTC.

The CDR3 spells CASSQTSGGANTGELFF. CDR3 bases: TGTGCCAGCAGCCAGACTAGCGGGGGGGCGAACACCGGGGAGCTGTTTTTT. The chain uses TRBV6-2 or TRBV6-3 and TRBJ2-2; 14 bases fit TRBD2. V gave up 6 bases and J gave up 0 bases; unmatched junction bases: 3. Germline lookup yields CDR1 MNHEY and CDR2 SVGEGT. The CDR3 covers 17 residues.